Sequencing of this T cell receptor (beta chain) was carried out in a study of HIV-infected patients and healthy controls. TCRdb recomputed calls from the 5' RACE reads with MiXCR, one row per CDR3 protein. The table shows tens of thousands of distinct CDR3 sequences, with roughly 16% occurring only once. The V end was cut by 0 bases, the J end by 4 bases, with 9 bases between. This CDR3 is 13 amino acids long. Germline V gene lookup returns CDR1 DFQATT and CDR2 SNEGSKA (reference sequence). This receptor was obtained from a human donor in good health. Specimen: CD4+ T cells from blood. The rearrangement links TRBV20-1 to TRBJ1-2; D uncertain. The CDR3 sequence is CSARDGQTYGYTF. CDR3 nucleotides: TGCAGTGCTAGAGATGGGCAGACCTATGGCTACACCTTC.